This TCR beta chain was identified in a study of T-cell reconstitution after alpha-beta-depleted transplantation in children. Germline V lookup: CDR1 MNHEY, CDR2 SMNVEV (reference sequence). Trimming shortened V by 0 bases and J by 5 bases, and 7 bases separated the two germline ends. CDR3 length: 13 amino acids. On this clonotype: Its target is not known.

A library of TCRbeta sequences, prepared with unique molecular identifiers, was generated. TCRdb itself ran the PCR reads through MiXCR, one entry per CDR3 protein. Of 200,000 to 300,000 distinct CDR3 sequences listed, roughly 24% are singletons. Regarding the study as a whole: Expanded clones from the graft, numbering several hundred, reportedly supplied alpha-beta T cells about two months after transplant. Counts and diversity of T cells one year after transplant came mostly from newly produced T cells. It was surviving recipient T cells and thymic progenitors that gave some patients high TCRbeta diversity at day 60.

This sample comprised PBMCs, obtained before TCRalphabeta/CD19-depleted stem cell transplant. This receptor was identified in a girl aged 2 to 9 with Fanconi anemia, due to receive a stem cell transplant. V and J are TRBV27 and TRBJ2-5; no clear D. The CDR3 reads CASSLSPMETQYF. CDR3 nucleotide sequence: TGTGCCAGCAGTTTATCCCCAATGGAGACCCAGTACTTC.